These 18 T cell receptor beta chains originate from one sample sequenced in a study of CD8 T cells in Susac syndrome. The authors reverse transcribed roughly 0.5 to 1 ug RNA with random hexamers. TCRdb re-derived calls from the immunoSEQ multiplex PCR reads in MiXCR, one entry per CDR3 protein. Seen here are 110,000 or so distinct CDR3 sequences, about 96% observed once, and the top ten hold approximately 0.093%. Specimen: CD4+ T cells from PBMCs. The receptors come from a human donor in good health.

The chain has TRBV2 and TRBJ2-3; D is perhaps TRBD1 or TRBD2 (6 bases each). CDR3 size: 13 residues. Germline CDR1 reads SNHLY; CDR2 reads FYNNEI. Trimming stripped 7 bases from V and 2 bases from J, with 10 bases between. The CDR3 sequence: CASKGGATDTQYF. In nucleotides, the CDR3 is TGTGCCAGCAAGGGGGGAGCCACAGATACGCAGTATTTT.

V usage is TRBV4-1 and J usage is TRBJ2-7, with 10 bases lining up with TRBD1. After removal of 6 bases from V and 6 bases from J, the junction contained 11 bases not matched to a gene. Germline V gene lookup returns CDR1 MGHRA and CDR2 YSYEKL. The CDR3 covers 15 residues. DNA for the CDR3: TGCGCCAGCAGGGAGGGACAGGGGATTAATGGCGAGCAGTACTTC. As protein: CASREGQGINGEQYF.

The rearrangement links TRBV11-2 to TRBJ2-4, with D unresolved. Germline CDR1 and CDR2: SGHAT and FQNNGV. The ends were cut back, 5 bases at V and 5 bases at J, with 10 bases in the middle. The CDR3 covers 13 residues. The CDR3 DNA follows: TGTGCCAGCAGCCGGACGATGCAAAACATTCAGTACTTC. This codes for CASSRTMQNIQYF.

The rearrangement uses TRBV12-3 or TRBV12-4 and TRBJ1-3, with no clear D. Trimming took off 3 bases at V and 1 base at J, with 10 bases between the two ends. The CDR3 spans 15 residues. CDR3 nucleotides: TGTGCCAGCAGTTTGACCGGCGAATCTGGAAACACCATATATTTT. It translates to CASSLTGESGNTIYF.

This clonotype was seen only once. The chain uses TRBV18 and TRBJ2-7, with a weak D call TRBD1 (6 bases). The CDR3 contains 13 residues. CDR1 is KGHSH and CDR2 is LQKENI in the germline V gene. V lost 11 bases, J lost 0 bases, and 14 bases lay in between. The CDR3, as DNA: TGTGCCTCAAGGCAGGACAGCTCCTACGAGCAGTACTTC. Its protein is CASRQDSSYEQYF.

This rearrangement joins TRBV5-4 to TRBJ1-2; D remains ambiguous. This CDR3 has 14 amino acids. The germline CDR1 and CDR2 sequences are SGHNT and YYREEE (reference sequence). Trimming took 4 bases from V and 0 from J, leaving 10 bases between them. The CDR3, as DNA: TGTGCCAGCAGCCGAGACAACGCTAACTATGGCTACACCTTC. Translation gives CASSRDNANYGYTF. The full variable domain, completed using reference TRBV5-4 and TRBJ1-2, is ETGVTQSPTHLIKTRGQQVTLRCSSQSGHNTVSWYQQALGQGPQFIFQYYREEENGRGNFPPRFSGLQFPNYSSELNVNALELDDSALYLCASSRDNANYGYTFGSGTRLTVV.

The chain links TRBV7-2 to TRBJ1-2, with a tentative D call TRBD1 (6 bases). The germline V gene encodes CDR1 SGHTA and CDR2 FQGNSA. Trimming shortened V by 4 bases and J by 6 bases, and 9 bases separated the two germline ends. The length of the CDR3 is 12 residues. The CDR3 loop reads CASSYDRHGYTF. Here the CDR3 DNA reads TGTGCCAGCAGCTACGACAGGCATGGCTACACCTTC.

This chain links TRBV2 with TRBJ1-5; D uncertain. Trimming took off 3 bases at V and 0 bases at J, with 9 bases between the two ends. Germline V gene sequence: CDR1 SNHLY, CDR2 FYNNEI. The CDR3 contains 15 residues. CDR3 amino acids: CASSELDYSNQPQHF. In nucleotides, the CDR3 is TGTGCCAGCAGTGAGCTGGATTATAGCAATCAGCCCCAGCATTTT.

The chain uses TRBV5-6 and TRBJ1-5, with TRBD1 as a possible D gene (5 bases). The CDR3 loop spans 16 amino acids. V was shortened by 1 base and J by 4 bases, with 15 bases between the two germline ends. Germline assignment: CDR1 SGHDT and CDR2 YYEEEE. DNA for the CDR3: TGTGCCAGCAGCTTGATCGGACAAGGCGAAAATCAGCCCCAGCATTTT. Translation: CASSLIGQGENQPQHF.

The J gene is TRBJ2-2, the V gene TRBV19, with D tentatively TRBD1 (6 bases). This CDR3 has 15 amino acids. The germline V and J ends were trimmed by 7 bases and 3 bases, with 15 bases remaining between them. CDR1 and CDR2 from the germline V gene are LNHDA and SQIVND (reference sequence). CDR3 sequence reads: CASTPGTPHTGELFF. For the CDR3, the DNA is TGTGCCAGTACCCCCGGGACACCTCACACCGGGGAGCTGTTTTTT. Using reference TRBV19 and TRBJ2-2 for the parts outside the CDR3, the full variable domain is DGGITQSPKYLFRKEGQNVTLSCEQNLNHDAMYWYRQDPGQGLRLIYYSQIVNDFQKGDIAEGYSVSREKKESFPLTVTSAQKNPTAFYLCASTPGTPHTGELFFGEGSRLTVL.

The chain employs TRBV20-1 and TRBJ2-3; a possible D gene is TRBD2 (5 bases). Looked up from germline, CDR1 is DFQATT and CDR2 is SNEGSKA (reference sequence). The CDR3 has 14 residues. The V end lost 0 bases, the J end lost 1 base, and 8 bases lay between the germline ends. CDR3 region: CSARDVRGTDTQYF. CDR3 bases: TGCAGTGCTAGAGACGTGAGGGGCACAGATACGCAGTATTTT.

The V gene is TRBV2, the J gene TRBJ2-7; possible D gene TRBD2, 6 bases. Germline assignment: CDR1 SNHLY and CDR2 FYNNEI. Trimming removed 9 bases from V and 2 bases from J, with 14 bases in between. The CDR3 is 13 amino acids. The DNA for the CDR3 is TGTGCCAGAGGGACTGCAGGAACCTACGAGCAGTACTTC. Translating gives CARGTAGTYEQYF.

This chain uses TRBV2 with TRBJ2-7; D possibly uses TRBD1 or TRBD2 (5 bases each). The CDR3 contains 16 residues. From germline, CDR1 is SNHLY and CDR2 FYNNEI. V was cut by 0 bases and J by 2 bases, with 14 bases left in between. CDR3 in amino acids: CASSEALRDVTYEQYF. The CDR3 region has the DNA TGTGCCAGCAGTGAAGCGCTTCGGGACGTAACCTACGAGCAGTACTTC. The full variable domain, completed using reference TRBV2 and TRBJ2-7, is EPEVTQTPSHQVTQMGQEVILRCVPISNHLYFYWYRQILGQKVEFLVSFYNNEISEKSEIFDDQFSVERPDGSNFTLKIRSTKLEDSAMYFCASSEALRDVTYEQYFGPGTRLTVT.

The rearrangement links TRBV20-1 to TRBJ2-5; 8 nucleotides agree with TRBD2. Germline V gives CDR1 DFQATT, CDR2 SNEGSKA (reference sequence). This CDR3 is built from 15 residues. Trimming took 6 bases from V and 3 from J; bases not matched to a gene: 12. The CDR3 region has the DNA TGCAGTGCGGTGCCGGGGGGGAAAAAAGAAGAGACCCAGTACTTC. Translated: CSAVPGGKKEETQYF.

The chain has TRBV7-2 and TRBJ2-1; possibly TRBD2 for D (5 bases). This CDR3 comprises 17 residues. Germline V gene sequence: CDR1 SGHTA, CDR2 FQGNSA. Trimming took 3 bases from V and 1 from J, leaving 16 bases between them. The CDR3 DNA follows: TGTGCCAGCAGCTTCCGTAGAAGCGGTGAATCCTACAATGAGCAGTTCTTC. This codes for CASSFRRSGESYNEQFF.

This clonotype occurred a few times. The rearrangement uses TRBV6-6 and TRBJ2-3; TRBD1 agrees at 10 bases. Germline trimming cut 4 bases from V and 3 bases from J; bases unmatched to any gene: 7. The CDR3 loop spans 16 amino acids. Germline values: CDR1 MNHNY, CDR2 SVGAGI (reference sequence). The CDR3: CASSSEDRGITDTQYF. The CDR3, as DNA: TGTGCCAGCAGTTCGGAGGACAGGGGGATTACAGATACGCAGTATTTT.

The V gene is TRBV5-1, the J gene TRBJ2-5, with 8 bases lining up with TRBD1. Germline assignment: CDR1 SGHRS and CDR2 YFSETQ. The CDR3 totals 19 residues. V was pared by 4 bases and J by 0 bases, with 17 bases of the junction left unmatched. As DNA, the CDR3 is TGCGCCAGCAGCGTCGACAGGGGTGGAACGCAAATTAACCAAGAGACCCAGTACTTC. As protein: CASSVDRGGTQINQETQYF.

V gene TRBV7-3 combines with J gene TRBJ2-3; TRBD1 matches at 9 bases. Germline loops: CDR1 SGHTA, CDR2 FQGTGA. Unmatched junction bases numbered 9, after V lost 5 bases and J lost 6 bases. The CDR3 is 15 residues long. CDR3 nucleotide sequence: TGTGCCAGCAGCCCTCGACAGGGGGGAGGGGATACGCAGTATTTT. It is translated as CASSPRQGGGDTQYF.